This note documents a single T cell receptor (beta chain) sequence. Its antigen remains unidentified. CDR3 length: 14 residues. The trim removed 7 bases at V and 5 bases at J, leaving 9 bases unmatched. Per the germline V gene, CDR1 is MGHRA and CDR2 is YSYEKL. Libraries of TCR beta came from iRepertoire HTBI primers plus Arm-PCR of CDR3 regions. MiXCR, run by TCRdb on the multiplex PCR reads, gives a single entry per CDR3 protein. The sample holds more than 650,000 distinct CDR3 sequences, 25% to 35% seen once. These data are taken from a study of regulatory T cells in long-lasting Graves disease. Study-wide points: TRBV28, TRBJ1-2 and TRBJ2-5 were segments that persistent disease favored. Peripheral blood was the sole material, not thyroid tissue.

The time point is: persistent/refractory GD, antithyroid drugs over 5 years with positive TRAb. RNA extracted from PBMCs served as the sequencing template. The specimen comprised peripheral blood mononuclear cells (PBMCs), sampled when the disease was refractory, from a patient treated with antithyroid drugs. This receptor was taken from a female donor with Graves disease. The chain couples TRBV4-1 to TRBJ1-2; 8 positions agree with TRBD1. CDR3 in amino acids: CASNTGTGGYGYTF. As DNA, the CDR3 is TGCGCCAGCAACACCGGGACAGGAGGTTATGGCTACACCTTC.